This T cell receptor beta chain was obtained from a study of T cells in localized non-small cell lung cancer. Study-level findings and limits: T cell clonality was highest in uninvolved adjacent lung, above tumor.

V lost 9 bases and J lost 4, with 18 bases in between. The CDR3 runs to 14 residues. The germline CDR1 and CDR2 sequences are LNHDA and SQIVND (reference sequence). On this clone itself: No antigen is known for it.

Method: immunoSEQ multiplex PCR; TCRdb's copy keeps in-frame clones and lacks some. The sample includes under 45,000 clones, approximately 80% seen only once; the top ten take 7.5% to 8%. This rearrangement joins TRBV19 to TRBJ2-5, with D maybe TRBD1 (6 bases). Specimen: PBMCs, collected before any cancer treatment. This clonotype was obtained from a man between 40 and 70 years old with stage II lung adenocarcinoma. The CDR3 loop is CASALTGQGETQYF. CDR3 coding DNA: TGTGCCAGCGCCCTAACAGGGCAGGGAGAGACCCAGTACTTC.